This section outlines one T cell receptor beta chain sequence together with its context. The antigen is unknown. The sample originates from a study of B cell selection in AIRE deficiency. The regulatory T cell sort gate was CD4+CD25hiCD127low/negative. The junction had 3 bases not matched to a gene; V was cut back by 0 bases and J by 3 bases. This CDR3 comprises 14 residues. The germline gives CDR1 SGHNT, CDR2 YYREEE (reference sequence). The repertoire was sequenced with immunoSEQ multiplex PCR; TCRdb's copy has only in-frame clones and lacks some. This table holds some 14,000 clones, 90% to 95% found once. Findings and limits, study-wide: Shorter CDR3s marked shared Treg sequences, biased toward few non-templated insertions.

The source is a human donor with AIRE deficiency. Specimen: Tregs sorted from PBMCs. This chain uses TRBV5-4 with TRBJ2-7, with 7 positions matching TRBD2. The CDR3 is CASSLGGRNYEQYF. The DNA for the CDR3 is TGTGCCAGCAGCTTGGGCGGGAGAAACTACGAGCAGTACTTC.